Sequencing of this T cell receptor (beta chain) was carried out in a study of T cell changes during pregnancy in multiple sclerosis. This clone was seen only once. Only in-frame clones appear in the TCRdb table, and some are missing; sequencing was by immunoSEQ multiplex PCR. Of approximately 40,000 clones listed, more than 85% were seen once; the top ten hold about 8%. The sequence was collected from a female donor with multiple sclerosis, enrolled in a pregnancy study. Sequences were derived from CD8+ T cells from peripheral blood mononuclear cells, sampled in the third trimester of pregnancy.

CDR3 DNA: TGTGCCAGTAGTCTAAGGGGAGGCTCCTACAATGAGCAGTTCTTC. As protein: CASSLRGGSYNEQFF. The chain recombines TRBV19 with TRBJ2-1, with a weak D call TRBD2 (6 bases). The CDR3 covers 15 residues. Trimming removed 5 bases at V and 0 bases at J, with 11 bases between. The germline CDR1 and CDR2 sequences are LNHDA and SQIVND (reference sequence).